Presented here are 25 T cell receptor beta chains from one specimen sequenced in a study of T cells after yellow fever vaccination (dated by TCRdb to between 2018 and 2021). The library was generated by 5' RACE. Sequencing used an Illumina NovaSeq 6000. TCRdb passed the public sequencing reads through fastp at Q25 and MiXCR, retaining productive beta sequences. Each entry merges the rows of one CDR3 protein and shows their most common DNA and genes. Present in this sample are 150,000 to 200,000 distinct CDR3 sequences, around 9% of which were seen just once. The top ten hold approximately 39% of the sample. What this sample's treatment or condition label stands for: live attenuated yellow fever vaccine strain. Material: CD8+ T cells sorted from PBMCs, obtained 45 days after the yellow fever booster vaccination. The receptors stem from a man between 18 and 35 years old who received the YFV17D yellow fever vaccine.

This clonotype turned up a few times. The chain employs TRBV5-5 and TRBJ2-5, with 9 bases matching TRBD2. Germline lookup yields CDR1 SGHKS and CDR2 YYEKEE (reference sequence). J gave up 2 bases and V 0 bases, and 5 bases lay outside the gene matches. The CDR3 runs to 16 residues. Here the CDR3 reads CASSLAWSGGQETQYF. The CDR3 nucleotides read TGTGCCAGCAGCTTGGCCTGGAGCGGGGGGCAAGAGACCCAGTACTTC.

This clonotype was recorded many times. This chain joins TRBV5-1 and TRBJ2-3; 10 nucleotides match TRBD2. This CDR3 spans 15 amino acids. Germline V gene data show CDR1 as SGHRS and CDR2 as YFSETQ. V lost 4 bases and J lost 2; bases outside the gene matches: 4. The chain's CDR3 is CASSQAGGITDTQYF. For the CDR3, the DNA is TGCGCCAGCAGCCAAGCGGGGGGGATCACAGATACGCAGTATTTT.

The V call is TRBV4-1, the J call TRBJ1-1; D call uncertain. V was cut by 1 base and J by 5 bases, with 8 bases left in between. This CDR3 is 13 amino acids long. Germline V gene data show CDR1 as MGHRA and CDR2 as YSYEKL. CDR3 coding DNA: TGCGCCAGCAGCCAAGTGGCCAGGACTGAAGCTTTCTTT. Translated, it gives CASSQVARTEAFF.

CDR3 loop: CASSWIGTGDPTDTQYF. The CDR3 DNA reads TGCGCCAGCAGCTGGATCGGGACAGGGGACCCCACAGATACGCAGTATTTT. The rearrangement joins TRBV5-1 to TRBJ2-3; 10 positions agree with TRBD1. V shed 3 bases and J 2 bases; nucleotides not matched to a gene: 9. Germline CDR1 SGHRS, CDR2 YFSETQ. The CDR3 sequence is 17 residues long.

Regarding this clonotype: This CDR3 fails to terminate in the conserved phenylalanine or tryptophan, so it likely reflects a read error. V gene TRBV6-6 combines with J gene TRBJ1-3; D is unresolved. CDR1 is MNHNY, CDR2 SVGAGI, per germline (reference sequence). V was shortened by 7 bases and J by 8 bases, with 15 bases between the two germline ends. CDR3 length: 13 residues. CDR3 amino acids: CASTVTGPDTIYI. CDR3 sequence (DNA): TGTGCCAGCACCGTTACTGGACCCGACACCATATATATT.

This clonotype was detected many times. The chain uses TRBV3-1 and TRBJ2-7; a possible D gene is TRBD2 (6 bases). The CDR3 runs 13 residues. V dropped 4 bases and J dropped 2 bases, with 9 bases sitting between them. Germline V gene data show CDR1 as LGHDT and CDR2 as YNNKEL (reference sequence). In nucleotides, the CDR3 is TGTGCCAGCAGCCCCGGGGGAGCCTACGAGCAGTACTTC. Residues: CASSPGGAYEQYF.

The sample holds a few counts of this clonotype. The chain employs TRBV4-3 and TRBJ1-1, with D unresolved. The V and J ends lost 0 bases and 0 bases respectively, with 14 bases between them. The germline V gene has CDR1 LGHNA and CDR2 YSLEER. This CDR3 contains 17 residues. The CDR3 region has the DNA TGCGCCAGCAGCCAAGATCCCCTCCGGAGGCTGAACACTGAAGCTTTCTTT. Translated: CASSQDPLRRLNTEAFF.

The V call is TRBV7-9, the J call TRBJ1-2; tentative D call: TRBD1 (5 bases). V was clipped by 4 bases and J by 3 bases, with 12 bases between them. Germline V gene lookup returns CDR1 SEHNR and CDR2 FQNEAQ (reference sequence). The CDR3 runs to 14 residues. The CDR3 sequence is CASSSTGHYYGYTF. The CDR3 DNA reads as TGTGCCAGCAGCTCTACCGGACACTACTATGGCTACACCTTC.

J is TRBJ2-7 and V is TRBV4-2; D gene ambiguous. Germline V gene lookup returns CDR1 LGHNA and CDR2 YNFKEQ. This CDR3 has 15 amino acids. Trimming took 0 bases from V and 0 from J, leaving 9 bases between them. For the CDR3, the DNA is TGTGCCAGCAGCCAAGAAGGAACTACCTCCTACGAGCAGTACTTC. Its protein is CASSQEGTTSYEQYF.

This clonotype was counted at least ten times. The V gene is TRBV5-1, the J gene TRBJ2-4, with D possibly being TRBD2 (6 bases). V gave up 4 bases and J gave up 6 bases, with 8 bases separating them. There are 12 residues in the CDR3. Germline V gene sequence: CDR1 SGHRS, CDR2 YFSETQ. CDR3 DNA sequence: TGCGCCAGCAGCCCGGAGGGAAACATTCAGTACTTC. Amino acid sequence: CASSPEGNIQYF. Variable domain in full (rest from reference TRBV5-1 and TRBJ2-4): KAGVTQTPRYLIKTRGQQVTLSCSPISGHRSVSWYQQTPGQGLQFLFEYFSETQRNKGNFPGRFSGRQFSNSRSEMNVSTLELGDSALYLCASSPEGNIQYFGAGTRLSVL.

The chain couples TRBV29-1 to TRBJ1-5; no definite D call. The CDR3 length is 15 residues. Germline-derived CDR1 and CDR2 are SQVTM and ANQGSEA. V lost 4 bases and J 2 bases, leaving 15 bases between the germline ends. CDR3 bases: TGCAGCGTTGCGGACGGTCTAATTGGCAATCAGCCCCAGCATTTT. Translated, it gives CSVADGLIGNQPQHF.

This clonotype was seen repeatedly, ten times or more. The chain couples TRBV2 to TRBJ2-5; 7 bases are shared with TRBD2. This CDR3 has 16 amino acids. Germline V lookup: CDR1 SNHLY, CDR2 FYNNEI. V gave up 5 bases and J gave up 1 base; unmatched junction bases: 10. As DNA, the CDR3 is TGTGCCAGCAGTCCCCGCGTAGCGGGCATCCAAGAGACCCAGTACTTC. Its translation is CASSPRVAGIQETQYF.

This clonotype came up a few times. The chain combines TRBV11-2 with TRBJ2-5; D not certain. V lost 1 base to trimming and J lost 1 base, with 10 bases between them. CDR3 length equals 15 residues. Per the germline V gene, CDR1 is SGHAT and CDR2 is FQNNGV. Written as DNA, the CDR3 is TGTGCCAGCAGCTTAGTCGTTGGCAGCCAAGAGACCCAGTACTTC. It is translated as CASSLVVGSQETQYF.

This chain connects TRBV6-5 to TRBJ2-4; D tentatively reads TRBD1 or TRBD2 (5 bases each). CDR1 MNHEY and CDR2 SVGAGI come from the germline V gene. This CDR3 has 16 residues. V was clipped by 6 bases and J by 1 base, with 16 bases between them. The chain's CDR3 is CASSNLPEGAKNIQYF. CDR3 coding DNA: TGTGCCAGCAGCAACTTGCCCGAGGGGGCCAAAAACATTCAGTACTTC.

The chain combines TRBV4-2 with TRBJ2-7; TRBD2 aligns across 9 bases. From germline, CDR1 is LGHNA and CDR2 YNFKEQ. The CDR3 is 17 amino acids. Trimming cost V 4 bases and J 7 bases; bases outside gene matches: 17. CDR3 nucleotide sequence: TGTGCCAGCAGCCCCAGCGGGGGGCTGGGAGCCCGCTTTGAGCAGTACTTC. Its translation: CASSPSGGLGARFEQYF.

This clonotype turned up a few times. The rearrangement uses TRBV4-3 and TRBJ2-1; TRBD2 might be the D (5 bases). V lost 0 bases and J 3 bases, leaving 15 bases between the germline ends. The CDR3 is 17 residues long. In germline, CDR1 is LGHNA, CDR2 YSLEER. In DNA form, the CDR3 reads TGCGCCAGCAGCCAAGACAGTATTGCAGGACTCTACAATGAGCAGTTCTTC. It specifies CASSQDSIAGLYNEQFF.

This clonotype has more than one count but fewer than ten. This chain joins TRBV9 and TRBJ2-7, with a tentative D call TRBD1 (5 bases). This CDR3 comprises 15 residues. Germline V lookup: CDR1 SGDLS, CDR2 YYNGEE. The V and J ends lost 0 bases and 1 base respectively, with 11 bases between them. The DNA of the CDR3 is TGTGCCAGCAGCGTAGATGAGACAGTATCCTACGAGCAGTACTTC. Translating gives CASSVDETVSYEQYF.

The V gene is TRBV13, the J gene TRBJ1-2; D possibly corresponds to TRBD1 (6 bases). CDR3 length: 14 amino acids. CDR1 is PRHDT, CDR2 FYEKMQ, per germline (reference sequence). Trimming left V 0 bases short and J 4 bases short, with 9 bases between. This chain's CDR3 is CASSLGGDTYGYTF. CDR3 in DNA: TGTGCCAGCAGCTTAGGGGGGGACACCTATGGCTACACCTTC.

This clonotype was counted once. The V gene is TRBV12-5, the J gene TRBJ2-7, with 7 bases that match TRBD1. The CDR3 loop spans 14 amino acids. V was clipped by 1 base and J by 3 bases; unmatched bases: 3. Germline assignment: CDR1 LGHNT and CDR2 FRNRAP. This CDR3 reads CASGLADRDYEQYF. The CDR3 DNA reads TGTGCTAGTGGTTTGGCTGACAGGGACTACGAGCAGTACTTC.

This clonotype was counted at least ten times. The chain is built from TRBV4-3 and TRBJ2-1; D gene unclear. V was shortened by 0 bases and J by 0 bases, with 9 bases between the two germline ends. CDR1 and CDR2 from the germline V gene are LGHNA and YSLEER. This CDR3 contains 16 residues. The CDR3 bases are TGCGCCAGCAGCCAAGAGGAACTGAGCTCCTACAATGAGCAGTTCTTC. Protein sequence: CASSQEELSSYNEQFF.

This clonotype appeared a few times. This chain links TRBV12-5 with TRBJ1-2; D remains unclear. CDR1 LGHNT and CDR2 FRNRAP come from the germline V gene. The CDR3 is 15 residues long. Trimming shortened V by 0 bases and J by 7 bases, and 15 bases separated the two germline ends. Here the CDR3 DNA reads TGTGCTAGTGGTTTGGTACTAAGGGAGCCACTTGGCTACACCTTC. Amino acid sequence: CASGLVLREPLGYTF. The whole variable domain, filled in from reference TRBV12-5 and TRBJ1-2, reads DARVTQTPRHKVTEMGQEVTMRCQPILGHNTVFWYRQTMMQGLELLAYFRNRAPLDDSGMPKDRFSAEMPDATLATLKIQPSEPRDSAVYFCASGLVLREPLGYTFGSGTRLTVV.

This chain connects TRBV20-1 to TRBJ2-1, with 7 bases that match TRBD2. The ends lost 3 bases at V and 10 bases at J; junction bases unmatched: 6. The V gene's germline CDR1 is DFQATT and CDR2 SNEGSKA (reference sequence). This CDR3 has 12 amino acids. As DNA, the CDR3 is TGCAGTGCTAGCGGGGGGATCGACGAGCAGTTCTTC. It specifies CSASGGIDEQFF.

V is TRBV2 and J is TRBJ2-1; D is unclear. The V end lost 2 bases, the J end lost 4 bases, and 15 bases lay between the germline ends. Germline V CDR1 and CDR2: SNHLY, FYNNEI. The CDR3 loop spans 16 amino acids. The CDR3 here is CASSESSTRRYNEQFF. In nucleotides, the CDR3 is TGTGCCAGCAGTGAAAGTAGCACCCGCAGGTACAATGAGCAGTTCTTC.

The chain carries TRBV27 and TRBJ2-1; no reliable D call. Trimming took off 5 bases at V and 9 bases at J, with 11 bases between the two ends. The CDR3 has 12 amino acids. Per germline, CDR1 MNHEY and CDR2 SMNVEV (reference sequence). The CDR3 loop reads CASSLGIGEQFF. For the CDR3, the DNA is TGTGCCAGCAGTCTAGGTATCGGTGAGCAGTTCTTC.

The chain joins TRBV27 to TRBJ2-7, with D possibly matching TRBD2 (6 bases). The V and J ends lost 3 bases and 2 bases respectively, with 11 bases between them. CDR3 length equals 14 residues. Looked up from germline, CDR1 is MNHEY and CDR2 is SMNVEV (reference sequence). The CDR3 DNA sequence: TGTGCCAGCAGTTTCGGGGGATTCCCCTACGAGCAGTACTTC. This codes for CASSFGGFPYEQYF.